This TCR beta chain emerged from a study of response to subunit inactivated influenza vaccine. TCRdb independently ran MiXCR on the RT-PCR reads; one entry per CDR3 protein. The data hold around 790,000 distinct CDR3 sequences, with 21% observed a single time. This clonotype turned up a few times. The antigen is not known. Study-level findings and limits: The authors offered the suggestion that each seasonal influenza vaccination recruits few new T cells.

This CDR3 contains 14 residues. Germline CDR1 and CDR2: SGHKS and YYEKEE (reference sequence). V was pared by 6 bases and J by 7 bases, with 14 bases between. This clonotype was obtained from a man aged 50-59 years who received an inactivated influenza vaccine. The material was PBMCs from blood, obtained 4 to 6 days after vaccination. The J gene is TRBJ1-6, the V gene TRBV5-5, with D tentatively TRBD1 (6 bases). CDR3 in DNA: TGTGCCAGCACATCGGGGGCGGAAAATTCACCCCTCCACTTT. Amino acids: CASTSGAENSPLHF.